These 17 T cell receptor beta chains were all obtained from the same sample, sequenced in a study of cytomegalovirus exposure and HLA in healthy donors. The study ran its PCR with 60 Vbeta and 13 Jbeta primers. Clones were read by immunoSEQ multiplex PCR, and TCRdb kept only the in-frame ones, dropping some. The table includes some 150,000 clones, roughly 80% detected once. Sequencing was done on a sample of PBMCs. These receptors all stem from a man younger than 40 in good health and CMV-seropositive.

This chain connects TRBV5-4 to TRBJ1-6; 7 positions agree with TRBD1. Germline assignment: CDR1 SGHNT and CDR2 YYREEE (reference sequence). V lost 4 bases to trimming and J lost 10 bases; unmatched junction nucleotides: 5. The length of the CDR3 is 13 residues. The CDR3 coding sequence is TGTGCCAGCAGCGGAGGGGGCGGATCACCCCTCCACTTT. This translates into CASSGGGGSPLHF.

The chain carries TRBV29-1 and TRBJ2-1, with TRBD2 matching 7 bases. The CDR3 totals 14 residues. Losses at the gene ends were 4 bases for V and 8 bases for J; bases not matched to a gene: 11. Germline V gene data show CDR1 as SQVTM and CDR2 as ANQGSEA. For the CDR3, the DNA is TGCAGCGTTGTATTTGGTGGGGGAGGGCATGAGCAGTTCTTC. This encodes CSVVFGGGGHEQFF.

The J gene is TRBJ2-2, the V gene TRBV30; TRBD2 is a possible D gene (6 bases). The CDR3 has 14 amino acids. Germline values: CDR1 GTSNPN, CDR2 SVGIG (reference sequence). The V and J ends lost 7 bases and 6 bases respectively, with 18 bases between them. Here the CDR3 reads CALRRRGVPGELFF. For the CDR3, the DNA is TGTGCCTTACGGAGGCGCGGGGTCCCCGGGGAGCTGTTTTTT. The full variable domain, in which reference TRBV30 and TRBJ2-2 provide the parts outside the CDR3, is SQTIHQWPATLVQPVGSPLSLECTVEGTSNPNLYWYRQAAGRGLQLLFYSVGIGQISSEVPQNLSASRPQDRQFILSSKKLLLSDSGFYLCALRRRGVPGELFFGEGSRLTVL.

The table lists this clone with a count of one. J is TRBJ1-4 and V is TRBV27, with D uncertain. This CDR3 is 15 amino acids long. Per the germline V gene, CDR1 is MNHEY and CDR2 is SMNVEV (reference sequence). Deletions cut 3 bases from V and 7 bases from J, with 15 bases between. The chain's CDR3 is CASSFQEGPVEKLFF. The CDR3 DNA is TGTGCCAGCAGTTTCCAAGAGGGTCCGGTTGAAAAACTGTTTTTT.

The chain couples TRBV7-9 to TRBJ2-1; the match to TRBD2 covers 7 bases. Germline V lookup: CDR1 SEHNR, CDR2 FQNEAQ (reference sequence). Unmatched junction bases numbered 6, after V lost 8 bases and J lost 5 bases. The CDR3 consists of 13 residues. The CDR3 bases are TGTGCCAGCTTTAGCGGGTATAACAATGAGCAGTTCTTC. It encodes CASFSGYNNEQFF.

The CDR3 loop is CASSSSGTENTEAFF. The CDR3 bases are TGTGCCAGCAGCTCCTCCGGGACTGAGAACACTGAAGCTTTCTTT. The V and J genes are TRBV9 and TRBJ1-1, with D possibly being TRBD1 (5 bases). The CDR3 extends over 15 amino acids. The germline gives CDR1 SGDLS, CDR2 YYNGEE. Trimming cost V 4 bases and J 1 base, with 14 bases left between them.

This sequence joins TRBV19 and TRBJ2-1, with D possibly being TRBD2 (7 bases). The CDR3 is made up of 11 amino acids. CDR1 is LNHDA, CDR2 SQIVND, per germline (reference sequence). Trimming removed 6 bases at V and 12 bases at J, with 12 bases between. CDR3 bases: TGTGCCAGTAGGGCGGGGGCGAGGCAGTTCTTC. Its translation is CASRAGARQFF. The full variable domain, with the rest looked up from reference TRBV19 and TRBJ2-1, is DGGITQSPKYLFRKEGQNVTLSCEQNLNHDAMYWYRQDPGQGLRLIYYSQIVNDFQKGDIAEGYSVSREKKESFPLTVTSAQKNPTAFYLCASRAGARQFFGPGTRLTVL.

The rearrangement links TRBV7-2 to TRBJ1-4, with a possible D match to TRBD1 (5 bases). Germline V lookup: CDR1 SGHTA, CDR2 FQGNSA. This CDR3 is built from 16 residues. Trimming took 5 bases from V and 5 from J, leaving 18 bases between them. CDR3 residues: CASSPVQGPPNEKLFF. CDR3 bases: TGTGCCAGCAGCCCGGTCCAGGGCCCTCCAAATGAAAAACTGTTTTTT.

The V gene is TRBV7-2, the J gene TRBJ2-5; D is unresolved. The CDR3 length is 13 residues. The V gene's germline CDR1 is SGHTA and CDR2 FQGNSA. Trimming took 1 base from V and 3 from J, leaving 6 bases between them. The CDR3 is CASSLGPKETQYF. Here the CDR3 DNA reads TGTGCCAGCAGCTTAGGGCCGAAAGAGACCCAGTACTTC.

The chain links TRBV28 to TRBJ2-7; 9 bases agree with TRBD1. Germline V gene data show CDR1 as MDHEN and CDR2 as SYDVKM. This CDR3 region has 14 residues. Trimming took 3 bases from V and 2 from J; bases not matched to a gene: 2. The CDR3 loop reads CASSLRQGAYEQYF. CDR3 nucleotide sequence: TGTGCCAGCAGTTTGCGACAGGGGGCCTACGAGCAGTACTTC.

The chain recombines TRBV19 with TRBJ1-6; tentative D call: TRBD1 (6 bases). Germline CDR1 LNHDA, CDR2 SQIVND (reference sequence). The CDR3 sequence is 12 residues long. Trimming removed 8 bases at V and 10 bases at J, with 12 bases between. This chain's CDR3 is CASATGTSPLHF. The CDR3 region has the DNA TGTGCCAGTGCCACAGGGACCTCACCCCTCCACTTT.

The chain is built from TRBV5-3 and TRBJ1-1; TRBD1 matches at 8 bases. TRBV5-3 is an ORF, with its function uncertain. V was clipped by 0 bases and J by 5 bases; unmatched bases: 9. CDR3 length: 16 amino acids. The CDR3 protein is CARSLGGQGQGTEAFF. CDR3 nucleotide sequence: TGTGCCAGAAGCTTGGGAGGACAGGGACAAGGGACTGAAGCTTTCTTT.

The V and J genes are TRBV19 and TRBJ2-7, with D perhaps matching TRBD1 (5 bases). Between the trimmed V and J ends, which lost 11 bases and 0 bases, there was a span of 17 bases. CDR3 length: 14 amino acids. The germline gives CDR1 LNHDA, CDR2 SQIVND (reference sequence). CDR3 sequence: CASRDLSSSYEQYF. CDR3 sequence (DNA): TGTGCCTCCAGGGATTTAAGTAGCTCCTACGAGCAGTACTTC.

This sequence joins TRBV5-1 and TRBJ2-7; D may be TRBD2 (6 bases). Germline V lookup: CDR1 SGHRS, CDR2 YFSETQ. Trimming pared 4 bases from V and 7 bases from J, leaving 21 bases between. This CDR3 has 15 amino acids. The CDR3 DNA is TGCGCCAGCAGCACTCCGGGACTGCCTCTCCCAGAGCAGTACTTC. Translated, it gives CASSTPGLPLPEQYF.

Remarks on this clone: One end of the junction fails to match germline, which may point to a read error. This CDR3 is CASSLSRTGHSGANGLTF. The CDR3 region has the DNA TGTGCCAGCAGTCTATCACGGACAGGACACTCTGGGGCCAACGGCCTGACTTTC. The chain employs TRBV27 and TRBJ2-6; 7 bases agree with TRBD1. This CDR3 region has 18 residues. Germline V lookup: CDR1 MNHEY, CDR2 SMNVEV (reference sequence).

V gene TRBV6-5 combines with J gene TRBJ2-7, with 7 bases identical to TRBD1. V gave up 4 bases and J gave up 2 bases; unmatched junction bases: 11. Germline lookup yields CDR1 MNHEY and CDR2 SVGAGI. The CDR3 totals 16 residues. This CDR3 is CASSSHSGTAAYEQYF. CDR3 bases: TGTGCCAGCAGTTCACATTCCGGGACAGCGGCCTACGAGCAGTACTTC.

The J gene is TRBJ2-3, the V gene TRBV10-2, with 11 positions matching TRBD2. J gave up 4 bases and V 7 bases, and 7 bases lay outside the gene matches. Germline V lookup: CDR1 WSHSY, CDR2 SAAADI. The CDR3 is made up of 15 amino acids. CDR3 residues: CASTETSGNADTQYF. The DNA for the CDR3 is TGCGCCAGCACCGAGACTAGCGGGAACGCAGATACGCAGTATTTT.